This TCR beta chain was identified during a study of cytomegalovirus exposure and HLA in healthy donors. TCRdb keeps only in-frame clones here, not all; method: immunoSEQ multiplex PCR. The repertoire has approximately 300,000 clones, roughly 88% of them found once; the top ten carry approximately 0.84%. The receptor comes from a woman under 30 in good health and CMV-seronegative. The specimen was PBMCs.

CDR3 DNA sequence: TGCGCCAGCAGCCCTTATCGACTAGCGGGGCTTATTGGGGAGCAGTTCTTC. As protein: CASSPYRLAGLIGEQFF. V is TRBV4-1 and J is TRBJ2-1, with 11 nucleotides matching TRBD2. CDR3 size: 17 residues. Per the germline V gene, CDR1 is MGHRA and CDR2 is YSYEKL. Unmatched junction bases numbered 15, after V lost 4 bases and J lost 10 bases.